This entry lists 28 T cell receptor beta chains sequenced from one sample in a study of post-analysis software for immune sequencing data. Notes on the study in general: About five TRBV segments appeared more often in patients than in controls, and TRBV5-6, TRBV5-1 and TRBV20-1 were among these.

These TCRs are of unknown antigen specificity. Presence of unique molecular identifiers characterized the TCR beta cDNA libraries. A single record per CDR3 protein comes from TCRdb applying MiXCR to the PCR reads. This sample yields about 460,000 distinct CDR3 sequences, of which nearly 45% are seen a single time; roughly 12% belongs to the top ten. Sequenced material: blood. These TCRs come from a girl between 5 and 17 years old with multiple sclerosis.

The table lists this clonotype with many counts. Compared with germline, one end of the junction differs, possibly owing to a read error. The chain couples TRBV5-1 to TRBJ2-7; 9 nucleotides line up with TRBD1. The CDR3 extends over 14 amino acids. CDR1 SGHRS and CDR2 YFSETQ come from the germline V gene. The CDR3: CASSLGQGSYEQYF. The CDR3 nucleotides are TGTGCCAGCAGCTTAGGACAGGGGTCCTACGAGCAGTACTTC. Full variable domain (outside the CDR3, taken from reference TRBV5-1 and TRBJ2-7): KAGVTQTPRYLIKTRGQQVTLSCSPISGHRSVSWYQQTPGQGLQFLFEYFSETQRNKGNFPGRFSGRQFSNSRSEMNVSTLELGDSALYLCASSLGQGSYEQYFGPGTRLTVT.

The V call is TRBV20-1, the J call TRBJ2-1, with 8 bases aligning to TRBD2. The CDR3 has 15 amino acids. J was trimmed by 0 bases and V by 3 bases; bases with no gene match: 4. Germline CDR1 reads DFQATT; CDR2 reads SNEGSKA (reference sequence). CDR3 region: CSASGRASSYNEQFF. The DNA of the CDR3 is TGCAGTGCTAGCGGGAGGGCCTCCTCCTACAATGAGCAGTTCTTC.

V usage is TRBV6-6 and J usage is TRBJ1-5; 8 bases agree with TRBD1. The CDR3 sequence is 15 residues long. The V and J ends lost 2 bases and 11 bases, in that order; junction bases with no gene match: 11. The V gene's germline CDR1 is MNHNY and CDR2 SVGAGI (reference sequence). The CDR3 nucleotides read TGTGCCAGCAGTTACATCGACAGGGGAGGGTATACCCAGCATTTT. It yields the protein CASSYIDRGGYTQHF.

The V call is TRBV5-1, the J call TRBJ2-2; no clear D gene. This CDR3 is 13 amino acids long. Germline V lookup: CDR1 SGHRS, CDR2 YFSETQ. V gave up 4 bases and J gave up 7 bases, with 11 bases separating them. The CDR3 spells CASSLALDGELFF. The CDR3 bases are TGCGCCAGCAGCCTCGCACTGGACGGGGAGCTGTTTTTT. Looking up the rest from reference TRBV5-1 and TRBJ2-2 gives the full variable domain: KAGVTQTPRYLIKTRGQQVTLSCSPISGHRSVSWYQQTPGQGLQFLFEYFSETQRNKGNFPGRFSGRQFSNSRSEMNVSTLELGDSALYLCASSLALDGELFFGEGSRLTVL.

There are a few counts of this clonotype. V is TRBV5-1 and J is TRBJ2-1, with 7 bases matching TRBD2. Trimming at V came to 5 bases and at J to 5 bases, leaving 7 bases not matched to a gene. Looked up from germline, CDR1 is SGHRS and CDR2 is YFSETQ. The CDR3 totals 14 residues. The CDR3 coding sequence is TGCGCCAGCAGTCGTCTAGCGGAGAACAATGAGCAGTTCTTC. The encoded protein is CASSRLAENNEQFF.

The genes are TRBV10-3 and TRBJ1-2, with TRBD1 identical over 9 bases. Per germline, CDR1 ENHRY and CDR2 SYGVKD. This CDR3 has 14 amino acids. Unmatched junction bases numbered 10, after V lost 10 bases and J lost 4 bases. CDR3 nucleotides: TGTGCCAACGCGGAACAGGGGGCTCCCTATGGCTACACCTTC. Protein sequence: CANAEQGAPYGYTF.

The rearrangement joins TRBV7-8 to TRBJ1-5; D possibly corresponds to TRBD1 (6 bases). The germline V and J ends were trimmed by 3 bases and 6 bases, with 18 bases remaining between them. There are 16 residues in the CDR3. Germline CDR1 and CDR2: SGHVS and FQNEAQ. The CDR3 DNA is TGTGCCAGCAGCTTGGCCACCGGGACATCGCTTCAGCCCCAGCATTTT. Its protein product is CASSLATGTSLQPQHF.

In nucleotides, the CDR3 is TGCAGTGCAGAAAGACGGCGTCCTTTCTACGAGCAGTACTTC. Residues: CSAERRRPFYEQYF. V usage is TRBV20-1 and J usage is TRBJ2-5, with unresolved D. The DNA end is more similar to TRBJ2-7, so the J call may be wrong. Looked up from germline, CDR1 is DFQATT and CDR2 is SNEGSKA (reference sequence). The CDR3 extends over 14 amino acids.

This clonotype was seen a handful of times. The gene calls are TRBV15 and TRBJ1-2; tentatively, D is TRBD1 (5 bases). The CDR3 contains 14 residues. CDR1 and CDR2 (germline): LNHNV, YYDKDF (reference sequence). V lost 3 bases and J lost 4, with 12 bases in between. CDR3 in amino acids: CATSSERTSYGYTF. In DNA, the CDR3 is TGTGCCACCAGCAGCGAAAGGACAAGCTATGGCTACACCTTC.

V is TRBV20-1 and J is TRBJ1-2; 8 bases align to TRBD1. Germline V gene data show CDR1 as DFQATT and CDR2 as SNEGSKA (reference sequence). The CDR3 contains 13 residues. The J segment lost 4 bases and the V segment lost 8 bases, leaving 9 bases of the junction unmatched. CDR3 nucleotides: TGCAGTTTGGGACAGGCATACGTCTATGGCTACACCTTC. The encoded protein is CSLGQAYVYGYTF.

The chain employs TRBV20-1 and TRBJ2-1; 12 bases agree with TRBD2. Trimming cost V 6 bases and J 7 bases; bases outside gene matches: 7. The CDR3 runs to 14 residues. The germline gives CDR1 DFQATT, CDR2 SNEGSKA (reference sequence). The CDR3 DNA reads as TGCAGTGCGCCGACTAGCGGGAGTGCAAATGAGCAGTTCTTC. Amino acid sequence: CSAPTSGSANEQFF.

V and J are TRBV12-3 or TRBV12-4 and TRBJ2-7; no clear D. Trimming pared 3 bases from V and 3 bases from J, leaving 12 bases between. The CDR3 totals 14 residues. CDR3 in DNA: TGTGCCAGCAGTTTGGATCGGCCACTCTACGAGCAGTACTTC. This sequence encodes CASSLDRPLYEQYF.

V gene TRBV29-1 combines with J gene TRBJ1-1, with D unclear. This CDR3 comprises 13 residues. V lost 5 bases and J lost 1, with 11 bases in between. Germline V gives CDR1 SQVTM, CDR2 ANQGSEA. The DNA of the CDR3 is TGCAGCGTTCGGTGGGAAGCGAACACTGAAGCTTTCTTT. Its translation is CSVRWEANTEAFF. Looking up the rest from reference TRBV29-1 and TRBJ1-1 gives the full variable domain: SAVISQKPSRDICQRGTSLTIQCQVDSQVTMMFWYRQQPGQSLTLIATANQGSEATYESGFVIDKFPISRPNLTFSTLTVSNMSPEDSSIYLCSVRWEANTEAFFGQGTRLTVV.

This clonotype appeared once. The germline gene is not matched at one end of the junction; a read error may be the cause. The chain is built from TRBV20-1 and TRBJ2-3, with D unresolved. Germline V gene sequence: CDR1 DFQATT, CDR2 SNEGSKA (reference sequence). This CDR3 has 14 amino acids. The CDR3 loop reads CSASRARDTDAQYF. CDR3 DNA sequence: TGCAGTGCTAGTAGGGCCCGAGACACAGATGCGCAGTATTTT.

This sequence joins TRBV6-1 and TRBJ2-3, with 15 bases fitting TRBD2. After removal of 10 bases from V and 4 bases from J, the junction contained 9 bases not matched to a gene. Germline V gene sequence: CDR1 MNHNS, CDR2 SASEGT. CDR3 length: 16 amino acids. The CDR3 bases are TGTGCCACCGACATGGGACTAGCGGGAGGCGCAGATACGCAGTATTTT. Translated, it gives CATDMGLAGGADTQYF.

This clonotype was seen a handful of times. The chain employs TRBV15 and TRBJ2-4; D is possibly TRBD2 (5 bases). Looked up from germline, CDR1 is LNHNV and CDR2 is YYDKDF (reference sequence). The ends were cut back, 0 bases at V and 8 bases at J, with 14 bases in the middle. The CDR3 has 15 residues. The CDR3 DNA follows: TGTGCCACCAGCAGAGATGGAGGTGCTTTGGACATTCAGTACTTC. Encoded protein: CATSRDGGALDIQYF.

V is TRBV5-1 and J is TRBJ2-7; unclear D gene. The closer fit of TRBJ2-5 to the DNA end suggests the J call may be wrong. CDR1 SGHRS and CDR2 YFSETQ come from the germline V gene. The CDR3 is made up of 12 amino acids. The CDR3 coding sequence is TGCGCCAGCAGCCGCGACATACAGACCCAGTACTTC. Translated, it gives CASSRDIQTQYF.

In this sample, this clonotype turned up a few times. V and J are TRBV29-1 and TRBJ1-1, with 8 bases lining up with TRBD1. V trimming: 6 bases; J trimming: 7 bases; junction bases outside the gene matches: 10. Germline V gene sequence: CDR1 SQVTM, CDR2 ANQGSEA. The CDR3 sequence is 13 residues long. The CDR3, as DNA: TGCAGCGTCGCTGGACAGGGTTTGGGTGAAGCTTTCTTT. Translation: CSVAGQGLGEAFF.

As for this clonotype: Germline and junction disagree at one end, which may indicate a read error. The CDR3 reads CAGSPNRGGEQYF. CDR3 in DNA: TGTGCCGGCAGTCCTAACAGGGGGGGCGAGCAGTACTTC. J is TRBJ2-7 and V is TRBV12-3 or TRBV12-4, with a weak D call TRBD1 (8 bases). CDR3 length: 13 amino acids.

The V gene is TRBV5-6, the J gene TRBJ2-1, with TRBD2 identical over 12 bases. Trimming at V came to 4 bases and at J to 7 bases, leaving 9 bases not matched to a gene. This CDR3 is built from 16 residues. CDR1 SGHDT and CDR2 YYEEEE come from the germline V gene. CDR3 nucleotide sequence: TGTGCCAGCAGCCTATACCCACTAGCGGGAGGAAATGAGCAGTTCTTC. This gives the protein CASSLYPLAGGNEQFF.

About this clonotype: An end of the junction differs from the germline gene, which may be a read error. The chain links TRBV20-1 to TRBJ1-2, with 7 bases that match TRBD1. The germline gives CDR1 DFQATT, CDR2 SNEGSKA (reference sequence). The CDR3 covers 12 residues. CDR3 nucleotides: TGCAGTGCCAGAGACAGGGCCTATGGCTACACCTTC. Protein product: CSARDRAYGYTF.

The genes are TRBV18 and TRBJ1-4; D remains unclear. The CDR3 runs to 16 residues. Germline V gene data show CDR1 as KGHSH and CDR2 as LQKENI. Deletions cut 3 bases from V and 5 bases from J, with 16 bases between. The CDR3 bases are TGTGCCAGCTCACCTCCTGCGACTCACGGAAATGAAAAACTGTTTTTT. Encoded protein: CASSPPATHGNEKLFF.

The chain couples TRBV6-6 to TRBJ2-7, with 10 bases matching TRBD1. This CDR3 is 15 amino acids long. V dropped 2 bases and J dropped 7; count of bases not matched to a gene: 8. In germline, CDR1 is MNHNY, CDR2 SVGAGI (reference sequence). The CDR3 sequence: CASSYRDRGLKEQYF. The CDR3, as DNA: TGTGCCAGCAGTTACAGGGACAGGGGACTGAAGGAGCAGTACTTC.

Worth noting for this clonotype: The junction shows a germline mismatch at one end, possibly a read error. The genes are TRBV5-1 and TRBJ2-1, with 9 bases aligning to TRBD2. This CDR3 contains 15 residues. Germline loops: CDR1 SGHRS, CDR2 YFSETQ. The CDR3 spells CASSSAGGPYNEQFF. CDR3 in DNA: TGTGCCAGCAGTTCAGCGGGGGGACCCTACAATGAGCAGTTCTTC.

For the CDR3, the DNA is TGTGCCAGTAAAGATACCCCGGGACTAGCGACAGATACGCAGTATTTT. Amino acids: CASKDTPGLATDTQYF. The chain has TRBV19 and TRBJ2-3, with 10 bases aligning to TRBD2. The length of the CDR3 is 16 residues. V dropped 7 bases and J dropped 3; count of bases not matched to a gene: 10. From germline, CDR1 is LNHDA and CDR2 SQIVND (reference sequence).

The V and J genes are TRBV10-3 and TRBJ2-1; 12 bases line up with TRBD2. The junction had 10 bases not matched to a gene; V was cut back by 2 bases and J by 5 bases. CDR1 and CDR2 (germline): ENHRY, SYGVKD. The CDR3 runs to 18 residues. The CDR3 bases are TGTGCCATCAGTGAGAACCCCAGGACTAGCGGGATGGACAATGAGCAGTTCTTC. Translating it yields CAISENPRTSGMDNEQFF.

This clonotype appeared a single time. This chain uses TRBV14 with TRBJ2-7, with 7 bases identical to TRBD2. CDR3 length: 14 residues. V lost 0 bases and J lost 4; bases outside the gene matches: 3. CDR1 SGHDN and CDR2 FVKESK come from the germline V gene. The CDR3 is CASSQDGGGYEQYF. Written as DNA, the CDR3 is TGTGCCAGCAGCCAAGACGGGGGAGGGTACGAGCAGTACTTC.

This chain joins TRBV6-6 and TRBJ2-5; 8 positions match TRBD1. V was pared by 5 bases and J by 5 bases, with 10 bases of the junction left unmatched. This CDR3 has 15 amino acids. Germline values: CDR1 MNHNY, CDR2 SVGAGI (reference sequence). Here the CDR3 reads CASSPQGAPQETQYF. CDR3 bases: TGTGCCAGCAGTCCCCAGGGGGCGCCTCAGGAGACCCAGTACTTC.